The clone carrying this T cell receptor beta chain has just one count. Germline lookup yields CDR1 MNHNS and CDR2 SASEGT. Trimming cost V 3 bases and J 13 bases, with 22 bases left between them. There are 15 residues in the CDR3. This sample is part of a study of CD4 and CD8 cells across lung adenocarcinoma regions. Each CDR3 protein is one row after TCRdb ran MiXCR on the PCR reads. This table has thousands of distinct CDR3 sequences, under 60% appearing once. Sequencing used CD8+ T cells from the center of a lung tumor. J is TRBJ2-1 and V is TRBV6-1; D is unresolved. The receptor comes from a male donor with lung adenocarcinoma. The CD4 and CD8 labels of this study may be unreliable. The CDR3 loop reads CASSDPQDTKETQFF. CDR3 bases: TGTGCCAGCAGTGATCCGCAGGATACTAAAGAGACCCAGTTCTTC.